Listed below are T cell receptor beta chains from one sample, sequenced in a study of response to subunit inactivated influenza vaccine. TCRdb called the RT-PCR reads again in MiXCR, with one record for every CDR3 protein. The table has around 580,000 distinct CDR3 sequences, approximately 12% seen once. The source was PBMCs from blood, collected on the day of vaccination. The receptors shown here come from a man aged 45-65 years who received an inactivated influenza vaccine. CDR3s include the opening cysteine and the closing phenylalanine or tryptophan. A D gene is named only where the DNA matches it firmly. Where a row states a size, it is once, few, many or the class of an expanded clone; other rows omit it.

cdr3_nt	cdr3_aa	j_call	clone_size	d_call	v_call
TGCAGCGTTTCGACTAGCGGGAGTTTGGGTGAGCAGTTCTTC	CSVSTSGSLGEQFF	TRBJ2-1	many	TRBD2	TRBV29-1
TGCGCCAGCAGCGAGGGGGACGGCTATGGCTACACCTTC	CASSEGDGYGYTF	TRBJ1-2	many	-	TRBV5-1
TGCGCCAGCAGCTTGGATCCGGGTGGAACTGAAGCTTTCTTT	CASSLDPGGTEAFF	TRBJ1-1	many	-	TRBV5-1
TGTGCCAGCTCACCCCGCCTTGGAGATACGCAGTATTTT	CASSPRLGDTQYF	TRBJ2-3	many	-	TRBV18
TGTGCCAGCAGCCAATTTGCGCCTAGCGGGAGGGCCAAATGGGAGCTGTTTTTT	CASSQFAPSGRAKWELFF	TRBJ2-2	few	TRBD2	TRBV14
TGTGCCAGCTCACCACCCGCTTTGAACGAGCAGTACTTC	CASSPPALNEQYF	TRBJ2-7	-	-	TRBV18
TGTGACAGCAGCACTACCCCCCAGGGAAGAAACACCATATATTTT	CDSSTTPQGRNTIYF	TRBJ1-3	-	-	TRBV7-2
TGTGCCAGCAGCGCACTCCGGGCCGACAATGAGCAGTTCTTC	CASSALRADNEQFF	TRBJ2-1	many	-	TRBV9
TGTGCCATCGCGGCAAAGGCTGAGCAGTTCTTC	CAIAAKAEQFF	TRBJ2-1	few	-	TRBV10-3
TGTGCCATCAGGGAACCGGGACAGGGGTTTGATGGCTACACCTTC	CAIREPGQGFDGYTF	TRBJ1-2	-	TRBD1	TRBV10-3
TGTGCCAGCAGCTTACCGGGCGGGGAACAAGAGACCCAGTACTTC	CASSLPGGEQETQYF	TRBJ2-5	few	-	TRBV5-8
TGCGCCAGCAGCTTACGCACCTCAGGGGCGAACACCGGGGAGCTGTTTTTT	CASSLRTSGANTGELFF	TRBJ2-2	-	-	TRBV5-1
TGTGCCATCAGCGACCCAGGGGGACAGGAGGGAGGCTCGGGAAACACCATATATTTT	CAISDPGGQEGGSGNTIYF	TRBJ1-3	few	TRBD1	TRBV10-3
TGTGCCAGCAGGCAGGCAAGTTCACCCCTCCACTTT	CASRQASSPLHF	TRBJ1-6	many	-	TRBV12-3/TRBV12-4
TGTGCCAGCAGCCTCCAGGGGGCTTCAGATACGCAGTATTTT	CASSLQGASDTQYF	TRBJ2-3	few	TRBD1	TRBV7-2
TGCGCCAGCAGCCGGCGGAGCATAGGGGCCAAGCAGTTCTTC	CASSRRSIGAKQFF	TRBJ2-1	-	-	TRBV5-1
TGCAGCGTCGAAACCACAGATACGCAGTATTTT	CSVETTDTQYF	TRBJ2-3	few	-	TRBV29-1
TGTGCCAGCAGCTTAGACCCAGTGAACATTCAGTACTTC	CASSLDPVNIQYF	TRBJ2-4	-	-	TRBV7-2
TGTGCCAGCAGCTTAGATAGTCAGCCCCAGCATTTT	CASSLDSQPQHF	TRBJ1-5	few	-	TRBV7-2
TGTGCCTGGAGTAGAAAGGGTCCAAAGCTTAATTCACCCCTCCACTTT	CAWSRKGPKLNSPLHF	TRBJ1-6	few	-	TRBV30
TGTGCCAGCAGTGGGGATGGGGAGCAGTACTTC	CASSGDGEQYF	TRBJ2-7	few	-	TRBV6-5
TGTGCCAGCAGTCCGGGGACATTGGTAGCCAAAAACATTCAGTACTTC	CASSPGTLVAKNIQYF	TRBJ2-4	few	-	TRBV12-3/TRBV12-4
TGCGCCAGCAGCCAAGATCAGTTCCCTAGGGGAGGGAGCACAGATACGCAGTATTTT	CASSQDQFPRGGSTDTQYF	TRBJ2-3	many	TRBD2	TRBV4-1
TGTGCCAGTAGTAGAACGACAGGGGGTCAGCCCCAGCATTTT	CASSRTTGGQPQHF	TRBJ1-5	-	TRBD1	TRBV6-1
TGCAGTGCTCCGGCAGGGCTACATGACTACAATGAGCAGTTCTTC	CSAPAGLHDYNEQFF	TRBJ2-1	many	-	TRBV20-1
TGTGCCAGCAGCCGGTCCTACGGCTCCTACAATGAGCAGTTCTTC	CASSRSYGSYNEQFF	TRBJ2-1	few	-	TRBV7-6
TGTGCCAGCAGACGCGGGGGAGAGCAGTTCTTC	CASRRGGEQFF	TRBJ2-1	-	TRBD2	TRBV12-3/TRBV12-4
TGTGCCAGCAGGCTCGGGGCGAACACCGGGGAGCTGTTTTTT	CASRLGANTGELFF	TRBJ2-2	-	-	TRBV7-8
TGCGCCAGCAGTGGGGCGGGGGACGCCGGGGAGCTGTTTTTT	CASSGAGDAGELFF	TRBJ2-2	-	TRBD2	TRBV10-1
TGTGCCAGCAGCGTAGGCGAAGGGAAGCTGTTTTTT	CASSVGEGKLFF	TRBJ2-2	few	-	TRBV9
TGTGCCAGCAGTTTATCTAGCGGGGGTTTCATGAGAACAGATACGCAGTATTTT	CASSLSSGGFMRTDTQYF	TRBJ2-3	few	TRBD2	TRBV12-3/TRBV12-4
TGCAGTGCTAGAGGAACACCCTCGAGCGGGAGGGAATACAATGAGCAGTTCTTC	CSARGTPSSGREYNEQFF	TRBJ2-1	-	TRBD2	TRBV20-1
TGTGCCAGCAGCCAAGGGTCAGGGGGCTTCATGAACACTGAAGCTTTCTTT	CASSQGSGGFMNTEAFF	TRBJ1-1	-	TRBD1	TRBV14
TGCAGTGCTAGAAACAGGGGGCTGGAGACCCAGTACTTC	CSARNRGLETQYF	TRBJ2-5	-	TRBD1	TRBV20-1
TGTGCCAGCAGTTTCGGAGTTTACAATGAGCAGTTCTTC	CASSFGVYNEQFF	TRBJ2-1	many	-	TRBV28
TGTGCCAGCAGCCTTGGACCGGCCTATGGCTACACCTTC	CASSLGPAYGYTF	TRBJ1-2	many	-	TRBV7-2
TGTGCCAGCAGCCAAGATTCCAGGGGGCACCGGAACTATGGCTACACCTTC	CASSQDSRGHRNYGYTF	TRBJ1-2	many	TRBD1	TRBV4-2
TGTGCCAGCAGCGTAGTGGCGGGAGGGCCGTACAATGAGCAGTTCTTC	CASSVVAGGPYNEQFF	TRBJ2-1	-	TRBD2	TRBV9
TGCAGTGTGACGCGGGGCGCCAACACAGATACGCAGTATTTT	CSVTRGANTDTQYF	TRBJ2-3	-	-	TRBV20-1
TGTGCCAGCAGCTTTGACAGGGTTGGGGAGACCCAGTACTTC	CASSFDRVGETQYF	TRBJ2-5	-	TRBD1	TRBV7-4
TGCAGTGCGGTACCTATCATTGAGCAGTTCTTC	CSAVPIIEQFF	TRBJ2-1	-	-	TRBV20-1
TGTGCCAGCAGTTTAGATCCGCTCGAGCAGTACTTC	CASSLDPLEQYF	TRBJ2-7	many	-	TRBV12-3/TRBV12-4